Listed below are T cell receptor beta chains from one sample, sequenced in a study of cytomegalovirus exposure and HLA in healthy donors. The assay was immunoSEQ multiplex PCR, and TCRdb's table has in-frame clones only and misses some. The sample shows approximately 100,000 clones, around three quarters of them seen only once. The material sequenced was PBMCs. Every receptor here comes from a female donor in good health and CMV-seropositive. CDR3s include the opening cysteine and the closing phenylalanine or tryptophan.

v_call	j_call	cdr3_aa
TRBV7-9	TRBJ2-7	CASTSRGSYEQYF
TRBV30	TRBJ1-4	CAWSIRGRQEKLFF
TRBV6-5	TRBJ2-5	CASSLQLFGETQYF
TRBV6-5	TRBJ1-2	CASSYSVRVRGYTF
TRBV29-1	TRBJ2-5	CSVDPTGLKETQYF
TRBV7-9	TRBJ2-7	CSSSLPSGRRYEQYF
TRBV7-2	TRBJ2-3	CASSPRGRGPSTDTQYF
TRBV6-6	TRBJ2-7	CASSHFTGQGVYEQYF
TRBV5-1	TRBJ1-2	CASSQGSGGYTF
TRBV7-2	TRBJ2-3	CASSLSEGNGHTQYF
TRBV6-5	TRBJ1-1	CATTRGGTDTEAFF
TRBV6-6	TRBJ1-6	CASSPRDRGNSPLHF
TRBV6-5	TRBJ2-3	CASSYEAGSTDTQYF
TRBV2	TRBJ2-2	CASSPKPGRGGHSGELFF
TRBV27	TRBJ1-1	CASSFGVTNTEAFF
TRBV7-8	TRBJ1-1	CASSLVQKTNTEAFF
TRBV18	TRBJ2-3	CASSPLTGGLTDTQYF
TRBV11-3	TRBJ2-1	CASSSLAGGVYDEQFF
TRBV19	TRBJ2-5	CASSTGLGETQYF
TRBV29-1	TRBJ2-3	CSVGVAQYRTDTQYF
TRBV30	TRBJ2-7	CAWSPAIGTGAEQYF
TRBV7-9	TRBJ2-7	CASSSGGTISEQYF
TRBV2	TRBJ2-2	CASSDKGLLGTGELFF
TRBV11-3	TRBJ2-7	CASSLSGASFEQYF
TRBV30	TRBJ2-5	CAWSVRGRAQETQYF
TRBV9	TRBJ1-4	CASSPGQGFEKLFF
TRBV11-2	TRBJ2-7	CASSTGQGTITYEQYF
TRBV18	TRBJ1-2	CASSPRGGVLNYGYTF
TRBV4-1	TRBJ2-7	CASSQELAGVYEQYF
TRBV4-2	TRBJ1-6	CASSHDDSGLHSPLHF
TRBV18	TRBJ2-4	CASSHGGGSKNIQYF
TRBV4-1	TRBJ2-3	CASSLASGRPDTQYF
TRBV7-8	TRBJ1-2	CASSLTQTKIYGYTF
TRBV10-1	TRBJ2-1	CASRVGLAGAYNEQFF
TRBV19	TRBJ1-6	CASSATRDSGNSPLHF
TRBV27	TRBJ1-2	CAGSPTAGGYGYTF
TRBV2	TRBJ1-2	CASSLQGAGGYTF
TRBV29-1	TRBJ1-1	CSVRGGGSYTEAFF
TRBV25-1	TRBJ1-6	CASSPLVSSYNSPLHF
TRBV19	TRBJ1-2	CASSPDRTGYTF
TRBV5-5	TRBJ2-1	CASSSRTSGGRGEQFF
TRBV5-4	TRBJ2-1	CASSLSSGVYNEQFF
TRBV10-1	NA	CASSDTLAGGPYEQYF
TRBV27	TRBJ1-1	CASTPLGADTEAFF
TRBV6-5	TRBJ1-6	CATGRNSPLHF
TRBV7-9	TRBJ1-1	CASSLAGPNTEAFF
TRBV19	TRBJ2-4	CASRSAVIAKNIQYF
TRBV5-1	TRBJ2-1	CASSMAGQYYNEQFF
TRBV30	TRBJ1-2	CAWSATLGGYTF
TRBV7-9	TRBJ2-6	CASSLGTREAGANGLTF
TRBV10-2	TRBJ1-5	CASSESQTGAPPQHF
TRBV5-6	TRBJ2-1	CASSLARLAGVNEQFF
TRBV27	TRBJ2-2	CAAGGGANTGELFF
TRBV7-2	TRBJ2-1	CASSRLAGSSYNEQFF
TRBV4-3	TRBJ2-4	CASSQDGRGGNSQYF
TRBV23-1	TRBJ1-2	CASSPSWGRGGYTF
TRBV6-1	TRBJ2-1	CASSRRDRLNEQFF
TRBV5-4	TRBJ2-2	CASSSFHTGELFF
TRBV19	TRBJ1-2	CASSSTGGNYGYTF
TRBV25-1	TRBJ2-5	CASSVRRQETQYF